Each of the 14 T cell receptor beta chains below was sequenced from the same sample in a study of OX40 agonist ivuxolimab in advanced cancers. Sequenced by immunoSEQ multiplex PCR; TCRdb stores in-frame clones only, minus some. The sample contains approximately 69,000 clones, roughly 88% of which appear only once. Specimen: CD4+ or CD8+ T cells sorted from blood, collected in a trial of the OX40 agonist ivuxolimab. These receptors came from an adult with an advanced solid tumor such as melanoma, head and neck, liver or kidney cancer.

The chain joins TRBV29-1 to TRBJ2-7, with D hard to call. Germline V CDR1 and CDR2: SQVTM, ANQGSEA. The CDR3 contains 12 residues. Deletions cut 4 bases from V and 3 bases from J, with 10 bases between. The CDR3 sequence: CSVGWGFYEQYF. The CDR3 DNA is TGCAGCGTTGGGTGGGGTTTCTACGAGCAGTACTTC.

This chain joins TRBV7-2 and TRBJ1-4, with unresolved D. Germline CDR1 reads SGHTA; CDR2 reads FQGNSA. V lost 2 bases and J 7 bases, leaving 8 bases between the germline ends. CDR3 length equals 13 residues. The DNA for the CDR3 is TGTGCCAGCAGCTTACCCGGGAGTGAAAAACTGTTTTTT. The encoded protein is CASSLPGSEKLFF.

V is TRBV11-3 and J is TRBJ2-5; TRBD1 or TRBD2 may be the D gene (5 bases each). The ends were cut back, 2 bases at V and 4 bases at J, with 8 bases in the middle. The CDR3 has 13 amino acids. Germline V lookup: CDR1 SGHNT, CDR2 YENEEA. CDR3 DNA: TGTGCCAGCAGCTTAAGGGGAGTAGAGACCCAGTACTTC. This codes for CASSLRGVETQYF.

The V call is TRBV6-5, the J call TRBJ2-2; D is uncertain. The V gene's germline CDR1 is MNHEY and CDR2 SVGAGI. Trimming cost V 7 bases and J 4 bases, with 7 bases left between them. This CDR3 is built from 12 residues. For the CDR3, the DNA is TGTGCCAGCAAACTTCCCACCGGGGAGCTGTTTTTT. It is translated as CASKLPTGELFF.

The CDR3 protein is CASSLSSGGTYNEQFF. The CDR3 region has the DNA TGTGCCAGCAGCCTCTCTAGCGGGGGGACGTACAATGAGCAGTTCTTC. This chain joins TRBV7-2 and TRBJ2-1; the match to TRBD2 covers 11 bases. The germline V gene encodes CDR1 SGHTA and CDR2 FQGNSA. J gave up 4 bases and V 5 bases, and 7 bases lay outside the gene matches. The CDR3 is made up of 16 amino acids.

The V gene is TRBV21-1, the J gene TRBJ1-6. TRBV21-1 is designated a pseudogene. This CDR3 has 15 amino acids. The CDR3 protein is CASSEDGSHNSPLHF. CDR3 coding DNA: TGTGCCAGCAGCGAAGACGGATCACACAATTCACCCCTCCACTTT.

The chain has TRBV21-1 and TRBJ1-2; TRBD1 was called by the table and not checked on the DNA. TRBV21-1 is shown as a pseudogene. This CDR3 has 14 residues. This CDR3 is CASSIQGDGYGYTF. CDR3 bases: TGTGCCAGCAGCATTCAGGGCGATGGCTATGGCTACACCTTC.

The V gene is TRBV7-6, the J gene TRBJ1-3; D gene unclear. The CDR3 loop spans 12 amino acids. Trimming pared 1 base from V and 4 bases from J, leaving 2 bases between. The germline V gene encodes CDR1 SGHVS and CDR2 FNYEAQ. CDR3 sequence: CASSLGGNTIYF. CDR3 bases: TGTGCCAGCAGCTTAGGAGGAAACACCATATATTTT.

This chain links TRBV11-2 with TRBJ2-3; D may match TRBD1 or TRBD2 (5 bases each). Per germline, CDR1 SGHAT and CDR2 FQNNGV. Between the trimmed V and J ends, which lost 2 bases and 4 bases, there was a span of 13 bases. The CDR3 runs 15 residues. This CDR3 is CASSLNLGAADTQYF. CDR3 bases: TGTGCCAGCAGCTTAAATCTCGGGGCGGCAGATACGCAGTATTTT.

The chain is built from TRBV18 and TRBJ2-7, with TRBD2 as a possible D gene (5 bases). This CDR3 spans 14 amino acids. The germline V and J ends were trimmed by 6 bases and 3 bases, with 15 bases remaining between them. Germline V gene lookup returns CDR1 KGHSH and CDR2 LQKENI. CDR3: CASSHGGDDYEQYF. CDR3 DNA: TGTGCCAGCTCCCATGGAGGCGATGACTACGAGCAGTACTTC.

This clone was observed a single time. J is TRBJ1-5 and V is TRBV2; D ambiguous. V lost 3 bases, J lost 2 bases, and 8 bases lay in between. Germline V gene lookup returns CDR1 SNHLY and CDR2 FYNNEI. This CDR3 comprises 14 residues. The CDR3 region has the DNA TGTGCCAGCAGTGACGAGGTGGGCAATCAGCCCCAGCATTTT. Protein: CASSDEVGNQPQHF.

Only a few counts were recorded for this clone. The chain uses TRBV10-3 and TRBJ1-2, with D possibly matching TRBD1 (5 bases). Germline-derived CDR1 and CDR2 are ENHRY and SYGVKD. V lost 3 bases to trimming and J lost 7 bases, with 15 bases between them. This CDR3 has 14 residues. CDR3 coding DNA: TGTGCCATCAGTGATCCGGACATTCAAAGTGGCTACACCTTC. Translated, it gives CAISDPDIQSGYTF.

CDR3 in amino acids: CASSPTQLGVLGNYGYTF. The CDR3 region has the DNA TGTGCCAGCTCACCAACGCAGCTAGGTGTCTTGGGTAACTATGGCTACACCTTC. This chain links TRBV18 with TRBJ1-2; D gene ambiguous. The germline gives CDR1 KGHSH, CDR2 LQKENI. V was cut by 2 bases and J by 1 base, with 20 bases left in between. The CDR3 totals 18 residues.

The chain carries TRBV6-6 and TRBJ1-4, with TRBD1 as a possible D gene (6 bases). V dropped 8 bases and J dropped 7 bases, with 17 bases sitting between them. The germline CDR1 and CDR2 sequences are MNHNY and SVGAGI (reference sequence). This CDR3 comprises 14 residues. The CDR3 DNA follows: TGTGCCAGCCGTCCGGGGGGCGGTGGTGAAAAACTGTTTTTT. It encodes CASRPGGGGEKLFF.